Listed below are T cell receptor beta chains from one sample, sequenced in a study of T cell repertoires in cytomegalovirus infection. One entry per CDR3 protein, called by TCRdb with MiXCR from the reads. Of about 140,000 distinct CDR3 sequences listed, roughly 6.5% are singletons. The sequenced sample was PBMCs. These receptors all come from a human donor in good health (CMV status not recorded). Some clones in this sample may be carry-over from other donors' samples. Both conserved end residues are part of each CDR3. Not all rows give a size; the values are once, few, many and, for expanded clones, a class.

v_call: TRBV12-3/TRBV12-4; clone_size: many; cdr3_aa: CASSLGALGRGYTF
v_call: TRBV7-2; clone_size: many; cdr3_aa: CASSGTGGTEAFF
v_call: TRBV19; clone_size: NA; cdr3_aa: CASSIEGQRGGYTF
v_call: TRBV7-2; clone_size: many; cdr3_aa: CASSQQVRVTDTQYF
v_call: TRBV7-2; clone_size: many; cdr3_aa: CASSLSGTNEKLFF
v_call: TRBV7-2; clone_size: many; cdr3_aa: CASSLKQGGAGELFF
v_call: TRBV11-2; clone_size: many; cdr3_aa: CASSLSGGVTPYNEQFF
v_call: TRBV7-2; clone_size: NA; cdr3_aa: CASSQAGRETKYF
v_call: TRBV2; clone_size: NA; cdr3_aa: CASSEVGQVPYGYTF
v_call: TRBV11-3; clone_size: few; cdr3_aa: CASSLKGGQGTQYF
v_call: TRBV6-4; clone_size: NA; cdr3_aa: CASSEPESYGYTF
v_call: TRBV28; clone_size: many; cdr3_aa: CASTTPSGANVLTF
v_call: TRBV7-2; clone_size: many; cdr3_aa: CASSFTGGAHTEAFF
v_call: TRBV2; clone_size: many; cdr3_aa: CASRDTGRNTEAFF
v_call: TRBV20-1; clone_size: many; cdr3_aa: CSASRDRAALNTGELFF
v_call: TRBV7-2; clone_size: many; cdr3_aa: CASSYQTSGSDTQYF
v_call: TRBV6-5; clone_size: few; cdr3_aa: CASSYSGDLKNYGYTF
v_call: TRBV7-2; clone_size: many; cdr3_aa: CASSLSSRGTQYF
v_call: TRBV28; clone_size: many; cdr3_aa: CASSLSAGKAGGAFF
v_call: TRBV29-1; clone_size: NA; cdr3_aa: CSSLRGLGETQYF
v_call: TRBV20-1; clone_size: few; cdr3_aa: CTLRGGRADTQYF
v_call: TRBV11-2; clone_size: NA; cdr3_aa: CASSYLGSGGVTYNEQFF
v_call: TRBV5-4; clone_size: many; cdr3_aa: CASSLPFQGIGAGELFF
v_call: TRBV2; clone_size: many; cdr3_aa: CASSDPGQGVSDTQYF
v_call: TRBV30; clone_size: NA; cdr3_aa: CAWSPGQGGPQHF
v_call: TRBV28; clone_size: few; cdr3_aa: CATNGPRDGEQFF